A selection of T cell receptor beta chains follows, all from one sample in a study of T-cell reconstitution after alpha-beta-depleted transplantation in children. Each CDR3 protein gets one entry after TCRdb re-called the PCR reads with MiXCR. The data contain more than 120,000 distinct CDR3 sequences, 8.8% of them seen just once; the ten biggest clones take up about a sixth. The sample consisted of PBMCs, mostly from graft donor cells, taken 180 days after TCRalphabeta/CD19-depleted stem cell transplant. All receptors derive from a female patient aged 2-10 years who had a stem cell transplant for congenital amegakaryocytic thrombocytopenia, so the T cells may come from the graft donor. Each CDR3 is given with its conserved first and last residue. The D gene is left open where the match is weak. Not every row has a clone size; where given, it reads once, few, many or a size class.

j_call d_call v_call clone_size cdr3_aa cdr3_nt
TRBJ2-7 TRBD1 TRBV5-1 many CASSLRQGAPYEQYF TGCGCCAGCAGCTTACGACAGGGGGCTCCCTACGAGCAGTACTTC
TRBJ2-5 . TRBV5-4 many CASNPGGRQETQYF TGTGCCAGCAACCCTGGGGGCAGACAAGAGACCCAGTACTTC
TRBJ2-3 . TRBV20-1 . CSARGGSPLDTQYF TGCAGTGCTAGAGGGGGGAGCCCTCTAGATACGCAGTATTTT
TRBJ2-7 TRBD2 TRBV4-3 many CASSQDWASGRTYEQYF TGCGCCAGCAGCCAAGATTGGGCTAGCGGGAGGACCTACGAGCAGTACTTC
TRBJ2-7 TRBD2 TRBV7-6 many CASSKGLAGSYEQYF TGTGCCAGCAGCAAGGGACTAGCGGGGTCCTACGAGCAGTACTTC
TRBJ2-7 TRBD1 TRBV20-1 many CSASPDRDFYEQYF TGCAGTGCTAGTCCGGACAGGGACTTTTACGAGCAGTACTTC
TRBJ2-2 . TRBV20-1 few CSARGWDTGELFF TGCAGTGCTAGAGGGTGGGACACCGGGGAGCTGTTTTTT
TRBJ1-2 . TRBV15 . CATSRDLAGNYGYTF TGTGCCACCAGCAGAGATTTGGCAGGGAACTATGGCTACACCTTC
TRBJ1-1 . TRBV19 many CASSIDRAAGRIF TGTGCCAGTAGTATAGATCGAGCGGCAGGGAGGATCTTT
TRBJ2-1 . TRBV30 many CAWSVGGEQFF TGTGCCTGGAGTGTCGGTGGTGAGCAGTTCTTC
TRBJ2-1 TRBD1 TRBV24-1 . CATSDFSSGTGGPSDNEQFF TGTGCCACCAGTGATTTCTCTTCGGGGACAGGGGGTCCATCGGACAATGAGCAGTTCTTC
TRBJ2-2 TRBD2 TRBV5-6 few CASSLVVTSGSTGELFF TGTGCCAGCAGCTTGGTTGTCACTAGCGGGAGCACCGGGGAGCTGTTTTTT
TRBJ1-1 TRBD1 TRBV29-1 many CSVVFRGMNTEAFF TGCAGCGTTGTTTTCAGGGGGATGAACACTGAAGCTTTCTTT
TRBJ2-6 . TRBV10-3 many CAISPLGSGANVLTF TGTGCCATCAGTCCCCTGGGCTCTGGGGCCAACGTCCTGACTTTC
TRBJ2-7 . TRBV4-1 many CASSPQTAASSYEQYF TGCGCCAGCAGCCCACAAACCGCCGCTAGCTCCTACGAGCAGTACTTC